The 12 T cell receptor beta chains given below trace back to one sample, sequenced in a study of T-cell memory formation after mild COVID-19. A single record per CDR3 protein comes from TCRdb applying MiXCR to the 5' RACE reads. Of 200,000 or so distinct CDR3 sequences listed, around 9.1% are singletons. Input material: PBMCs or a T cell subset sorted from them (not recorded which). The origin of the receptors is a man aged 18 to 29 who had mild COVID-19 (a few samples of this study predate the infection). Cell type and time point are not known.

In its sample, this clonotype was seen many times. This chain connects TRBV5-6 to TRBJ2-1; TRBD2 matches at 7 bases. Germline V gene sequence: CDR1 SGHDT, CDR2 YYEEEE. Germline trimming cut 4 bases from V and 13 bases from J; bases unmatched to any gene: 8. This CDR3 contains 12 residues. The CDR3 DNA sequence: TGTGCCAGCAGCCTCAACCGGGACTACCAGTTCTTC. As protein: CASSLNRDYQFF.

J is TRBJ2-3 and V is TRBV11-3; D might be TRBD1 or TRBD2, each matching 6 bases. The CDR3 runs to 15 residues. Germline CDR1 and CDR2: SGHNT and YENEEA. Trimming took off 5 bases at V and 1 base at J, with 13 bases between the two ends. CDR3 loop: CASSQGGMGTDTQYF. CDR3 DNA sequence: TGTGCCAGCAGCCAAGGGGGGATGGGCACAGATACGCAGTATTTT. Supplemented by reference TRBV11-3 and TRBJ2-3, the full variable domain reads EAGVVQSPRYKIIEKKQPVAFWCNPISGHNTLYWYLQNLGQGPELLIRYENEEAVDDSQLPKDRFSAERLKGVDSTLKIQPAELGDSAVYLCASSQGGMGTDTQYFGPGTRLTVL.

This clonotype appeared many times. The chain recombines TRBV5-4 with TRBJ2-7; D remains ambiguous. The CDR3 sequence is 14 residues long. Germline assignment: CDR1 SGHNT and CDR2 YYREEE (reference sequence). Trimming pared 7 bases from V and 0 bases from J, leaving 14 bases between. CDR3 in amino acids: CASSTAPYSYEQYV. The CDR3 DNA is TGTGCCAGCTCTACGGCGCCGTACTCCTACGAGCAGTACGTC.

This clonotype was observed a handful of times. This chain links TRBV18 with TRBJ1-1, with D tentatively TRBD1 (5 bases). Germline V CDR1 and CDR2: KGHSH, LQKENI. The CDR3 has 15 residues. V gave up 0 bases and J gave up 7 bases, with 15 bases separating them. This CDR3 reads CASSPPGPGRGEAFF. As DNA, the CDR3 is TGTGCCAGCTCACCACCGGGGCCAGGGAGAGGTGAAGCTTTCTTT.

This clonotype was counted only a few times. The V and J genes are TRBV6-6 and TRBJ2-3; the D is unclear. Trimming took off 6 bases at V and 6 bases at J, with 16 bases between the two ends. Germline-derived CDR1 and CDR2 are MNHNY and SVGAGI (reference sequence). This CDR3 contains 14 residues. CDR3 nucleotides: TGTGCCAGCAGCGCCAATGGTCCCAGGGATACGCAGTATTTT. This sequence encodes CASSANGPRDTQYF.

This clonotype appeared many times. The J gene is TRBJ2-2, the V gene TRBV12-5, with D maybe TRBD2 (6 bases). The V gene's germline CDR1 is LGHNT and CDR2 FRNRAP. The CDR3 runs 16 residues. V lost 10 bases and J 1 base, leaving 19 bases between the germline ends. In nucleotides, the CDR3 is TGTGCTATAAAACCCACCGGGACTCAGAACACCGGGGAGCTGTTTTTT. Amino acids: CAIKPTGTQNTGELFF.

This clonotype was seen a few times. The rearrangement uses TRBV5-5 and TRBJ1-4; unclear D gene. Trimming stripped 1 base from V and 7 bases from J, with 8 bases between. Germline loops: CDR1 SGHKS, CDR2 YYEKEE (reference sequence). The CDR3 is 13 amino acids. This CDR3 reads CASSLFPGEKLFF. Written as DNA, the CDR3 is TGTGCCAGCAGCTTGTTCCCGGGTGAAAAACTGTTTTTT.

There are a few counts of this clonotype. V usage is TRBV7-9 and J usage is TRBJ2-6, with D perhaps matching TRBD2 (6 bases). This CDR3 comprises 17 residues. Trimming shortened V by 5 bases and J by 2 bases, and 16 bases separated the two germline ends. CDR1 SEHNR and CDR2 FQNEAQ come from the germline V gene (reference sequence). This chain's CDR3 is CASSPPWRAAGANVLTF. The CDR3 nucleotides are TGTGCCAGCAGCCCTCCGTGGAGGGCGGCTGGGGCCAACGTCCTGACTTTC.

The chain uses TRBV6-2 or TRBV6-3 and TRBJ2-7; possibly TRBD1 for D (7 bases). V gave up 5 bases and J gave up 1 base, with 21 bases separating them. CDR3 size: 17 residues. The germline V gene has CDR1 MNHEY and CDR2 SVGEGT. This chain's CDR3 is CASSDAGLRDSSYEQYV. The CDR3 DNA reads TGTGCCAGCAGTGACGCCGGACTACGGGACAGTTCCTACGAGCAGTACGTC.

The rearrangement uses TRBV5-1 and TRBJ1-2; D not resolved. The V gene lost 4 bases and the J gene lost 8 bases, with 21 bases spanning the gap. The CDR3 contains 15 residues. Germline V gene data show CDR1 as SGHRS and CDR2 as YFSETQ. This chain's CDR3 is CASSLIETGSGGYTF. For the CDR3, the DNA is TGCGCCAGCAGCCTTATTGAGACGGGCAGCGGGGGCTACACCTTC.

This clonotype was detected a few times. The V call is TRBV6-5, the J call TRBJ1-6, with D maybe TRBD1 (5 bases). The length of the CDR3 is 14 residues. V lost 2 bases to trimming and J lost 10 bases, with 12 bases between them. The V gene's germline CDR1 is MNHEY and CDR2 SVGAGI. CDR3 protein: CASSYDSHSSPLHF. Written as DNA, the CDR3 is TGTGCCAGCAGTTACGACAGCCATTCATCACCCCTCCACTTT.

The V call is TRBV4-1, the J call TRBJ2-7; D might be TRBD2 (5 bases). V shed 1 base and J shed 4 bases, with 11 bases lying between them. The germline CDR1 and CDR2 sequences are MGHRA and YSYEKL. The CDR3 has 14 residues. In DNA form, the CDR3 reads TGCGCCAGCAGCCAAGTTGGTCGGACTTACGAGCAGTACTTC. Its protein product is CASSQVGRTYEQYF.